The rows below give T cell receptor beta chains drawn from one sample of a study of shared clonotypes between healthy human individuals. Clones were sequenced by immunoSEQ multiplex PCR, and TCRdb holds only the in-frame ones, with some missing. This repertoire shows roughly 2 million clones, just under 95% found once; its top ten account for 0.9% to 1.3%. Material for sequencing was naive CD8+ T cells sorted from blood. The receptors were sampled from a man aged 18 to 29 in good health. CDR3s include the opening cysteine and the closing phenylalanine or tryptophan.

CDR3 protein	V gene	J gene
CASSPRLAGSYGEQFF	TRBV5-1	TRBJ2-1
CASSMGGLPYEQYF	TRBV19	TRBJ2-7
CASSLAMAGISYEQYF	TRBV7-8	TRBJ2-7
CASSADRGFTEAFF	TRBV2	TRBJ1-1
CSVPDWRTDTQYF	TRBV29-1	TRBJ2-3
CASSLWGTASEKLFF	TRBV9	TRBJ1-4
CASSDGYNEQFF	TRBV6-5	TRBJ2-1
CASSPDRPLHF	TRBV27	TRBJ1-6
CASSYSTMGVNSPLHF	TRBV6-6	TRBJ1-6
CASSLMEWTATNEKLFF	TRBV7-8	TRBJ1-4
CASSLVVGPADYEQYF	TRBV5-8	TRBJ2-7
CATHPGLRARSTDTQYF	TRBV19	TRBJ2-3
CAISERGPPYNEQFF	TRBV10-3	TRBJ2-1